What follows are 32 T cell receptor beta chains derived from one specimen sequenced in a study of cytomegalovirus exposure and HLA in healthy donors (dated by TCRdb to 2015 to 2018). The protocol used for the library was the immunoSEQ multiplex PCR assay. For the multiplex PCR, a mixture combining 60 forward primers for TCR Vbeta segments and 13 reverse primers for TCR Jbeta segments was used. In TCRdb, the immuneACCESS table is reduced to in-frame sequences with V and J assigned. These tables do not hold every clone; where another copy was compared, an unresolved V gene accounts for under half, and the others remain unexplained. The sample table holds about 210,000 clones, of which roughly three quarters were seen once. The ten largest clones represent approximately 0.36% of the sample. The sample was PBMCs. These receptors were collected from a male donor in good health and CMV-seropositive.

The V gene is TRBV9, the J gene TRBJ2-6; D call uncertain. The CDR3 runs 14 residues. V shed 4 bases and J shed 0 bases, with 5 bases lying between them. The germline CDR1 and CDR2 sequences are SGDLS and YYNGEE. The CDR3 nucleotides are TGTGCCAGCAGCCGAGACTCTGGGGCCAACGTCCTGACTTTC. Protein product: CASSRDSGANVLTF. The variable domain in full, completed from reference TRBV9 and TRBJ2-6, reads DSGVTQTPKHLITATGQRVTLRCSPRSGDLSVYWYQQSLDQGLQFLIQYYNGEERAKGNILERFSAQQFPDLHSELNLSSLELGDSALYFCASSRDSGANVLTFGAGSRLTVL.

The gene calls are TRBV5-1 and TRBJ2-1, with D tentatively TRBD1 (5 bases). Germline loops: CDR1 SGHRS, CDR2 YFSETQ. CDR3 length equals 13 residues. Trimming left V 2 bases short and J 8 bases short, with 11 bases between. CDR3 residues: CASSFSQGYEQFF. In nucleotides, the CDR3 is TGCGCCAGCAGCTTTTCCCAGGGCTATGAGCAGTTCTTC.

This CDR3 is CASSDSPGTGAHYGYTF. CDR3 nucleotides: TGTGCCAGCAGCGATTCACCCGGGACAGGGGCGCACTATGGCTACACCTTC. This chain links TRBV9 with TRBJ1-2; TRBD1 agrees at 10 bases. V was pared by 3 bases and J by 3 bases, with 11 bases of the junction left unmatched. Germline CDR1 reads SGDLS; CDR2 reads YYNGEE. The CDR3 loop spans 17 amino acids.

This clone was seen a single time. This chain uses TRBV4-3 with TRBJ2-1; TRBD2 agrees at 11 bases. The J segment lost 4 bases and the V segment lost 4 bases, leaving 15 bases of the junction unmatched. CDR3 length: 19 amino acids. CDR1 is LGHNA and CDR2 is YSLEER in the germline V gene. The CDR3 reads CASSPQLAGGRSIYNEQFF. CDR3 DNA sequence: TGCGCCAGCAGCCCCCAGCTAGCGGGGGGCCGAAGTATTTACAATGAGCAGTTCTTC.

This clone was counted only a few times. The V and J genes are TRBV30 and TRBJ1-4, with TRBD1 identical over 7 bases. Unmatched junction bases numbered 5, after V lost 4 bases and J lost 3 bases. From germline, CDR1 is GTSNPN and CDR2 SVGIG (reference sequence). The CDR3 is 14 amino acids. The CDR3 nucleotides read TGTGCCTGGACCACCGGACAGGCTAATGAAAAACTGTTTTTT. This sequence encodes CAWTTGQANEKLFF.

This clone was counted a few times. The rearrangement uses TRBV10-3 and TRBJ1-2; unclear D gene. V gave up 4 bases and J gave up 2 bases, with 14 bases separating them. This CDR3 is built from 15 residues. Germline V gene sequence: CDR1 ENHRY, CDR2 SYGVKD. The CDR3 reads CAISGWEYSNYGYTF. CDR3 nucleotides: TGTGCCATCAGTGGGTGGGAGTACTCCAACTATGGCTACACCTTC.

The gene calls are TRBV2 and TRBJ2-7; possible D gene TRBD1, 5 bases. V lost 8 bases, J lost 2 bases, and 10 bases lay in between. The CDR3 covers 12 residues. Per the germline V gene, CDR1 is SNHLY and CDR2 is FYNNEI. In nucleotides, the CDR3 is TGTGCCAGCGGGGTCAGGGCCTACGAGCAGTACTTC. Translating it yields CASGVRAYEQYF.

The chain recombines TRBV7-2 with TRBJ2-7; TRBD2 aligns across 9 bases. With V trimmed by 0 bases and J by 2 bases, 8 bases remained unmatched. CDR3 length equals 17 residues. Looked up from germline, CDR1 is SGHTA and CDR2 is FQGNSA. CDR3 protein: CASSLALGGGATYEQYF. The CDR3 DNA sequence: TGTGCCAGCAGCTTAGCGCTCGGCGGGGGGGCAACCTACGAGCAGTACTTC.

The chain employs TRBV25-1 and TRBJ1-3, with 7 bases matching TRBD1. V was pared by 5 bases and J by 0 bases, with 4 bases of the junction left unmatched. This CDR3 comprises 15 residues. In germline, CDR1 is MGHDK, CDR2 SYGVNS. CDR3 sequence: CASSRGQSSGNTIYF. CDR3 DNA: TGTGCCAGCAGTCGGGGACAGTCCTCTGGAAACACCATATATTTT.

The chain has TRBV6-5 and TRBJ2-3; D uncertain. Trimming cost V 2 bases and J 0 bases, with 9 bases left between them. CDR1 is MNHEY, CDR2 SVGAGI, per germline. The CDR3 contains 15 residues. The CDR3 region has the DNA TGTGCCAGCAGTTACAAGCCTCGAAGCACAGATACGCAGTATTTT. It codes for CASSYKPRSTDTQYF.

The chain joins TRBV5-4 to TRBJ2-7; D may be TRBD2 (5 bases). Germline CDR1 and CDR2: SGHNT and YYREEE (reference sequence). The germline V and J ends were trimmed by 6 bases and 5 bases, with 15 bases remaining between them. The CDR3 spans 13 residues. CDR3 bases: TGTGCCAGCACCCGAGCCGGGGAGCACGAGCAGTACTTC. It translates to CASTRAGEHEQYF.

The gene calls are TRBV9 and TRBJ2-1; 11 bases line up with TRBD2. This CDR3 is 16 amino acids long. The trim removed 1 base at V and 7 bases at J, leaving 7 bases unmatched. The germline V gene has CDR1 SGDLS and CDR2 YYNGEE. CDR3 sequence reads: CASSVQLAGAPNEQFF. Written as DNA, the CDR3 is TGTGCCAGCAGCGTACAACTAGCGGGAGCTCCAAATGAGCAGTTCTTC. The whole variable domain, remainder taken from reference TRBV9 and TRBJ2-1, is DSGVTQTPKHLITATGQRVTLRCSPRSGDLSVYWYQQSLDQGLQFLIQYYNGEERAKGNILERFSAQQFPDLHSELNLSSLELGDSALYFCASSVQLAGAPNEQFFGPGTRLTVL.

The chain is built from TRBV4-1 and TRBJ2-3; TRBD2 matches 11 bases. CDR1 and CDR2 (germline): MGHRA, YSYEKL. The CDR3 has 16 amino acids. The trim removed 2 bases at V and 5 bases at J, leaving 6 bases unmatched. The CDR3 nucleotides read TGCGCCAGCAGCCAACTAGCGGGGGGTATTCAAGATACGCAGTATTTT. Residues: CASSQLAGGIQDTQYF.

This chain connects TRBV27 to TRBJ2-1; 8 nucleotides align to TRBD2. The CDR3 sequence is 15 residues long. Germline CDR1 is MNHEY and CDR2 is SMNVEV (reference sequence). Germline trimming cut 4 bases from V and 4 bases from J; bases unmatched to any gene: 6. Written as DNA, the CDR3 is TGTGCCAGCAGTTATCTAGCGGGTTCTTACAATGAGCAGTTCTTC. It is translated as CASSYLAGSYNEQFF.

The gene calls are TRBV30 and TRBJ1-5; no reliable D call. This CDR3 has 14 residues. Germline V gives CDR1 GTSNPN, CDR2 SVGIG (reference sequence). The V and J ends lost 0 bases and 2 bases respectively, with 8 bases between them. The CDR3 DNA is TGTGCCTGGAGTGTAATCACTGGCAATCAGCCCCAGCATTTT. Protein sequence: CAWSVITGNQPQHF.

The genes are TRBV10-3 and TRBJ1-6, with D possibly matching TRBD1 (6 bases). Germline CDR1 and CDR2: ENHRY and SYGVKD. This CDR3 comprises 17 residues. Trimming left V 6 bases short and J 0 bases short, with 15 bases between. The CDR3 DNA follows: TGTGCCATCAGGGGACACCTCAACCCCTCCTATAATTCACCCCTCCACTTT. Its protein is CAIRGHLNPSYNSPLHF.

The rearrangement links TRBV27 to TRBJ2-5, with 8 bases lining up with TRBD2. With 5 bases clipped from V and 5 bases from J, the junction kept 7 bases outside the gene matches. Germline assignment: CDR1 MNHEY and CDR2 SMNVEV (reference sequence). CDR3 length: 14 residues. CDR3 sequence: CASSLGLAGETQYF. CDR3 bases: TGTGCCAGCAGTCTAGGACTAGCCGGGGAGACCCAGTACTTC.

The V gene is TRBV4-3, the J gene TRBJ1-6, with D tentatively TRBD1 (5 bases). Between the trimmed V and J ends, which lost 1 base and 7 bases, there was a span of 11 bases. Germline values: CDR1 LGHNA, CDR2 YSLEER. The CDR3 runs to 15 residues. In DNA form, the CDR3 reads TGCGCCAGCAGCCAAGTGGGGCAGGGAAATTCACCCCTCCACTTT. Its translation is CASSQVGQGNSPLHF.

In nucleotides, the CDR3 is TGTGCCAGCAGTTATGGGGGACAGGACACAGATACGCAGTATTTT. This encodes CASSYGGQDTDTQYF. This chain links TRBV6-5 with TRBJ2-3; 8 bases agree with TRBD1. Germline CDR1 reads MNHEY; CDR2 reads SVGAGI. This CDR3 is built from 15 residues. The V and J ends lost 3 bases and 2 bases, in that order; junction bases with no gene match: 4.

As regards this clone: A read error may account for a junction end that differs from germline. The chain recombines TRBV9 with TRBJ1-5, with TRBD1 as a possible D gene (6 bases). In germline, CDR1 is SGDLS, CDR2 YYNGEE. There are 14 residues in the CDR3. The CDR3 reads CASSVGAVNQPRHF. The CDR3 bases are TGTGCCAGCAGCGTGGGGGCGGTCAATCAGCCCCGGCATTTT.

The gene calls are TRBV2 and TRBJ2-1, with 11 nucleotides matching TRBD2. The ends lost 9 bases at V and 7 bases at J; junction bases unmatched: 14. CDR1 is SNHLY and CDR2 is FYNNEI in the germline V gene. The CDR3 has 16 amino acids. The CDR3 DNA is TGTGCCAGACCTCTAGCGGGGGGCCTCGCTGGGAATGAGCAGTTCTTC. Its translation: CARPLAGGLAGNEQFF. Complete variable domain (other parts from reference TRBV2 and TRBJ2-1): EPEVTQTPSHQVTQMGQEVILRCVPISNHLYFYWYRQILGQKVEFLVSFYNNEISEKSEIFDDQFSVERPDGSNFTLKIRSTKLEDSAMYFCARPLAGGLAGNEQFFGPGTRLTVL.

On this clone: Within the sample, other DNA sequences also encode this same CDR3. This rearrangement joins TRBV6-5 to TRBJ1-4; the D is unclear. The CDR3 is 14 residues long. Per the germline V gene, CDR1 is MNHEY and CDR2 is SVGAGI. Trimming shortened V by 3 bases and J by 2 bases, and 7 bases separated the two germline ends. This CDR3 reads CASSYGRTNEKLFF. The CDR3 DNA reads as TGTGCCAGCAGTTATGGGAGGACTAATGAAAAACTGTTTTTT.

CDR3 residues: CASGWTPTYEQYF. Here the CDR3 DNA reads TGTGCCAGCGGATGGACACCTACCTACGAGCAGTACTTC. The chain has TRBV6-1 and TRBJ2-5; weak D call: TRBD1 (5 bases). Judging by the DNA end, TRBJ2-7 fits better; the J call may be wrong. CDR3 length: 13 amino acids. The V gene's germline CDR1 is MNHNS and CDR2 SASEGT.

The rearrangement joins TRBV5-4 to TRBJ1-4; weak D call: TRBD1 (6 bases). Trimming shortened V by 3 bases and J by 5 bases, and 14 bases separated the two germline ends. Looked up from germline, CDR1 is SGHNT and CDR2 is YYREEE (reference sequence). CDR3 size: 15 residues. The CDR3 DNA follows: TGTGCCAGCAGCTCCCCGGACAGAAAAAATGAAAAACTGTTTTTT. It yields the protein CASSSPDRKNEKLFF.

The V gene is TRBV6-4, the J gene TRBJ2-1; possible D gene TRBD2, 5 bases. Trimming cost V 8 bases and J 1 base, with 15 bases left between them. This CDR3 spans 15 amino acids. The germline V gene has CDR1 MRHNA and CDR2 SNTAGT. The CDR3 protein is CASPRSRDSYNEQFF. The DNA of the CDR3 is TGTGCCAGCCCTAGGAGCCGGGATTCCTACAATGAGCAGTTCTTC.

In its sample, this clone was seen once. The genes are TRBV6-6 and TRBJ1-3, with 8 positions matching TRBD1. The CDR3 is 16 amino acids. The V segment lost 10 bases and the J segment 7 bases; nucleotides outside the gene matches: 18. Germline CDR1 and CDR2: MNHNY and SVGAGI (reference sequence). CDR3: CATTSFAGGFVNTIYF. In DNA form, the CDR3 reads TGTGCCACTACCTCATTCGCAGGGGGCTTCGTCAACACCATATATTTT.

The genes are TRBV9 and TRBJ2-6, with D possibly matching TRBD1 (5 bases). V was shortened by 0 bases and J by 12 bases, with 10 bases between the two germline ends. This CDR3 is 13 amino acids long. The germline V gene has CDR1 SGDLS and CDR2 YYNGEE. CDR3 residues: CASSVAGQGVLTF. The CDR3 DNA reads as TGTGCCAGCAGCGTAGCTGGGCAGGGCGTCCTGACTTTC.

The chain is built from TRBV7-2 and TRBJ2-7, with a tentative D call TRBD1 (5 bases). Germline CDR1 and CDR2: SGHTA and FQGNSA. The CDR3 spans 16 residues. With 1 base removed from V and 0 bases from J, the gap between germline ends came to 13 bases. The CDR3 protein is CASSLGSQGTSYEQYF. CDR3 coding DNA: TGTGCCAGCAGCTTAGGATCCCAGGGAACCTCCTACGAGCAGTACTTC.

V and J are TRBV5-6 and TRBJ1-2; D perhaps matches TRBD1 (6 bases). The germline gives CDR1 SGHDT, CDR2 YYEEEE. V was clipped by 4 bases and J by 1 base, with 14 bases between them. The CDR3 extends over 15 amino acids. CDR3 sequence (DNA): TGTGCCAGCAGCCGACTGACAGGAATTAACTATGGCTACACCTTC. Protein product: CASSRLTGINYGYTF.

The gene calls are TRBV29-1 and TRBJ2-3; D not certain. The V end lost 3 bases, the J end lost 0 bases, and 7 bases lay between the germline ends. CDR1 is SQVTM and CDR2 is ANQGSEA in the germline V gene. CDR3 size: 13 residues. For the CDR3, the DNA is TGCAGCGTTGATTTGGAGAGCACAGATACGCAGTATTTT. It yields the protein CSVDLESTDTQYF.

This clone was found once. V usage is TRBV19 and J usage is TRBJ2-5, with 7 nucleotides matching TRBD1. V lost 4 bases to trimming and J lost 2 bases; unmatched junction nucleotides: 1. The CDR3 loop spans 13 amino acids. Germline V gene sequence: CDR1 LNHDA, CDR2 SQIVND (reference sequence). In DNA form, the CDR3 reads TGTGCCAGTAGTAGGGGACAGCAAGAGACCCAGTACTTC. The encoded protein is CASSRGQQETQYF.

This clone was detected only a few times. V gene TRBV5-8 combines with J gene TRBJ1-2, with 9 bases identical to TRBD1. Germline V gene sequence: CDR1 SGHTS, CDR2 YDEGEE. CDR3 length: 17 residues. The junction had 14 bases not matched to a gene; V was cut back by 3 bases and J by 5 bases. The CDR3, as DNA: TGTGCCAGCAGCTACCGCACGGACAGGGGAAAAGGGTATGGCTACACCTTC. As protein: CASSYRTDRGKGYGYTF.